A single sample gave rise to the 17 T cell receptor beta chains below, sequenced in a study of blood T cell repertoires in COVID-19. The assay was immunoSEQ multiplex PCR, and TCRdb's table has in-frame clones only and misses some. The data hold approximately 170,000 clones, with 86% observed a single time. What was sequenced was peripheral blood. These receptors came from a man aged 50 to 59 with active or convalescent COVID-19.

The chain carries TRBV13 and TRBJ2-7; possibly TRBD2 for D (6 bases). The length of the CDR3 is 13 residues. Trimming pared 5 bases from V and 2 bases from J, leaving 10 bases between. The germline V gene has CDR1 PRHDT and CDR2 FYEKMQ (reference sequence). CDR3 sequence (DNA): TGTGCCAGCAGCGCTAGCGCCACCTACGAGCAGTACTTC. Protein: CASSASATYEQYF.

The genes are TRBV24-1 and TRBJ1-6; 8 bases align to TRBD1. This CDR3 spans 13 amino acids. Germline V CDR1 and CDR2: KGHDR, SFDVKD. Trimming at V came to 9 bases and at J to 7 bases, leaving 4 bases not matched to a gene. The CDR3 loop is CATQGAGNSPLHF. The CDR3 DNA reads as TGTGCCACCCAGGGGGCAGGGAATTCACCCCTCCACTTT.

This chain joins TRBV10-3 and TRBJ1-2; D is undetermined. Germline V lookup: CDR1 ENHRY, CDR2 SYGVKD. CDR3 size: 13 residues. The V end lost 3 bases, the J end lost 4 bases, and 9 bases lay between the germline ends. The CDR3: CAISDVASYGYTF. The CDR3 DNA reads as TGTGCCATCAGTGATGTGGCCAGCTATGGCTACACCTTC.

The chain couples TRBV28 to TRBJ1-2, with 7 bases lining up with TRBD1. The CDR3 extends over 11 amino acids. V shed 6 bases and J 8 bases; nucleotides not matched to a gene: 3. Germline assignment: CDR1 MDHEN and CDR2 SYDVKM. CDR3 coding DNA: TGTGCCAGCAGCCGACAGGGCGGCTACACCTTC. Protein sequence: CASSRQGGYTF.

In this sample, this clone turned up once. The rearrangement joins TRBV4-2 to TRBJ2-6, with D unclear. This CDR3 contains 15 residues. The germline V gene encodes CDR1 LGHNA and CDR2 YNFKEQ. Trimming took off 3 bases at V and 0 bases at J, with 6 bases between the two ends. CDR3 bases: TGTGCCAGCAGCCACGCGAGCTCTGGGGCCAACGTCCTGACTTTC. Translation gives CASSHASSGANVLTF.

The chain recombines TRBV5-3 with TRBJ1-4, with 8 bases lining up with TRBD1. TRBV5-3 is known as an ORF, though its function is uncertain. V gave up 5 bases and J gave up 4 bases; unmatched junction bases: 7. This CDR3 region has 15 residues. The DNA of the CDR3 is TGTGCCAGAAGAGAAACAGGGGGGCTTAATGAAAAACTGTTTTTT. Its protein is CARRETGGLNEKLFF.

This clone was detected once. V and J are TRBV29-1 and TRBJ1-5; D is possibly TRBD1 (5 bases). CDR3 length: 13 amino acids. V lost 6 bases and J 1 base, leaving 10 bases between the germline ends. Germline V gene sequence: CDR1 SQVTM, CDR2 ANQGSEA. The CDR3 sequence: CSVGGESNQPQHF. The CDR3 DNA reads TGCAGCGTGGGGGGTGAGAGCAATCAGCCCCAGCATTTT.

The V call is TRBV12-3 or TRBV12-4, the J call TRBJ1-2; no firm D call. Between the trimmed V and J ends, which lost 3 bases and 4 bases, there was a span of 9 bases. This CDR3 contains 13 residues. In nucleotides, the CDR3 is TGTGCCAGCAGTTTGCGGGTTGGCTATGGCTACACCTTC. It specifies CASSLRVGYGYTF.

This clone turned up a few times. The chain has TRBV7-2 and TRBJ2-7; weak D call: TRBD2 (6 bases). The CDR3 length is 18 residues. Germline CDR1 SGHTA, CDR2 FQGNSA. The V gene lost 1 base and the J gene lost 2 bases, with 21 bases spanning the gap. As DNA, the CDR3 is TGTGCCAGCAGCTTAGTCTTATTTTCGGCGGGGATTCCCTACGAGCAGTACTTC. Protein product: CASSLVLFSAGIPYEQYF. Looking up the rest from reference TRBV7-2 and TRBJ2-7 gives the full variable domain: GAGVSQSPSNKVTEKGKDVELRCDPISGHTALYWYRQSLGQGLEFLIYFQGNSAPDKSGLPSDRFSAERTGGSVSTLTIQRTQQEDSAVYLCASSLVLFSAGIPYEQYFGPGTRLTVT.

This clone was seen only a few times. The sample carries other DNA sequences with the same CDR3. The chain employs TRBV5-1 and TRBJ2-2, with TRBD1 matching 8 bases. Germline lookup yields CDR1 SGHRS and CDR2 YFSETQ. This CDR3 spans 15 amino acids. Germline trimming cut 2 bases from V and 4 bases from J; bases unmatched to any gene: 4. The CDR3 DNA is TGCGCCAGCAGCTTTGGACAGGGAGGCACCGGGGAGCTGTTTTTT. Its translation is CASSFGQGGTGELFF.

This clone was observed a handful of times. The V gene is TRBV3-1 (or the pseudogene TRBV3-2), the J gene TRBJ1-1; 8 bases are shared with TRBD1. Germline CDR1 and CDR2: LGHDT and YNNKEL (reference sequence). J gave up 5 bases and V 0 bases, and 8 bases lay outside the gene matches. This CDR3 comprises 16 residues. DNA for the CDR3: TGTGCCAGCAGCCAAGATCAGGGGGCTGGTTTGACTGAAGCTTTCTTT. It yields the protein CASSQDQGAGLTEAFF.

This rearrangement joins TRBV10-1 to TRBJ2-7; D perhaps matches TRBD2 (6 bases). CDR3 size: 15 residues. V lost 6 bases and J 2 bases, leaving 17 bases between the germline ends. Per germline, CDR1 WNHNN and CDR2 SYGVQD (reference sequence). The CDR3 protein is CASSTKGTGAYEQYF. The CDR3 bases are TGCGCCAGCAGCACCAAAGGGACGGGGGCCTACGAGCAGTACTTC.

V is TRBV3-1 (or the pseudogene TRBV3-2) and J is TRBJ2-1; 13 bases match TRBD2. The V and J ends lost 1 base and 2 bases, in that order; junction bases with no gene match: 11. The CDR3 is 20 residues long. Germline lookup yields CDR1 LGHDT and CDR2 YNNKEL (reference sequence). As DNA, the CDR3 is TGTGCCAGCAGCCAAGGCCGGACTAGCGGGAGCAAGCCCGCCTACAATGAGCAGTTCTTC. Amino acid sequence: CASSQGRTSGSKPAYNEQFF.

In its sample, this clone was seen a few times. This sequence joins TRBV18 and TRBJ2-5, with D perhaps matching TRBD2 (5 bases). CDR1 KGHSH and CDR2 LQKENI come from the germline V gene. The CDR3 length is 13 residues. The ends were cut back, 0 bases at V and 7 bases at J, with 9 bases in the middle. The CDR3 region is CASSPPREGTQYF. Here the CDR3 DNA reads TGTGCCAGCTCACCACCGAGGGAAGGGACCCAGTACTTC. Supplemented by reference TRBV18 and TRBJ2-5, the full variable domain reads NAGVMQNPRHLVRRRGQEARLRCSPMKGHSHVYWYRQLPEEGLKFMVYLQKENIIDESGMPKERFSAEFPKEGPSILRIQQVVRGDSAAYFCASSPPREGTQYFGPGTRLLVL.

The chain joins TRBV3-1 (or the pseudogene TRBV3-2) to TRBJ2-7; the match to TRBD2 covers 8 bases. Germline CDR1 LGHDT, CDR2 YNNKEL (reference sequence). The V gene end was trimmed by 4 bases and the J gene end by 3 bases; junction bases not matched to a gene: 5. There are 14 residues in the CDR3. The CDR3 sequence: CASSRRAGGYEQYF. CDR3 coding DNA: TGTGCCAGCAGCCGCCGGGCGGGAGGCTACGAGCAGTACTTC.

The chain combines TRBV28 with TRBJ1-4, with 9 bases lining up with TRBD1. The V segment lost 4 bases and the J segment 5 bases; nucleotides outside the gene matches: 8. The CDR3 has 16 residues. CDR1 and CDR2 (germline): MDHEN, SYDVKM. CDR3 amino acids: CASSSPTGTGNEKLFF. As DNA, the CDR3 is TGTGCCAGCAGTTCCCCCACCGGGACAGGGAATGAAAAACTGTTTTTT.

The sample holds one count of this clone. The chain carries TRBV9 and TRBJ2-7, with D tentatively TRBD1 (5 bases). The CDR3 extends over 15 amino acids. V gave up 0 bases and J gave up 6 bases, with 16 bases separating them. CDR1 is SGDLS and CDR2 is YYNGEE in the germline V gene. The CDR3 spells CASSVAADTSSEQYF. For the CDR3, the DNA is TGTGCCAGCAGCGTAGCGGCGGACACCTCTTCCGAGCAGTACTTC.